Listed below are T cell receptor beta chains from one sample, sequenced in a study of CD4 T cells in relation to SARS-CoV-2 and coronaviruses. Their recognized antigens are unknown. Produced via immunoSEQ multiplex PCR; TCRdb's table is partial and in-frame only. Of about 35,000 clones listed, roughly 80% are singletons. The sample was naive CD4+ T cells from PBMCs, cultured in vitro. The receptors shown here come from an adult with COVID-19. The CDR3 runs from the conserved cysteine through the conserved F or W. The D gene is left open where the match is weak.

cdr3_aa: CASSLNVGGPIPYGYTF; v_call: TRBV28; d_call: NA
cdr3_aa: CASSISGTGYGYTF; v_call: TRBV19; d_call: NA
cdr3_aa: CASSIVGGAPGGELFF; v_call: TRBV19; d_call: NA
cdr3_aa: CATSDRGLAGVAETQYF; v_call: TRBV24-1; d_call: TRBD2
cdr3_aa: CASSHRRAGAPYEQYF; v_call: TRBV4-1; d_call: TRBD2
cdr3_aa: CASSSPQGGNEQYF; v_call: TRBV7-6; d_call: TRBD2
cdr3_aa: CASRPPGQGNEQYF; v_call: TRBV6-5; d_call: TRBD1
cdr3_aa: CASSVRNLDPPNEQFF; v_call: TRBV9; d_call: NA
cdr3_aa: CASRPGTGAINQPQHF; v_call: TRBV7-2; d_call: TRBD1
cdr3_aa: CASSLGGTSSYNEQFF; v_call: TRBV5-4; d_call: NA
cdr3_aa: CASSPTSYEQFF; v_call: TRBV18; d_call: NA
cdr3_aa: CASSRTIGTGGYTF; v_call: TRBV5-1; d_call: TRBD1
cdr3_aa: CASSQDSVSYTF; v_call: TRBV5-6; d_call: NA
cdr3_aa: CSVERGLAANSYNEQFF; v_call: TRBV29-1; d_call: TRBD2
cdr3_aa: CASSPLATDSYGYTF; v_call: TRBV5-1; d_call: NA
cdr3_aa: CASSSRTGGTGNTIYF; v_call: TRBV5-1; d_call: TRBD1
cdr3_aa: CASSKGRLSTDTQYF; v_call: TRBV28; d_call: NA
cdr3_aa: CASSLVGPTEKLFF; v_call: TRBV7-9; d_call: NA
cdr3_aa: CASSAEGVHEQYF; v_call: TRBV13; d_call: NA
cdr3_aa: CASSEPGTLTYEQYF; v_call: TRBV25-1; d_call: NA
cdr3_aa: CASSEGDTQYF; v_call: TRBV9; d_call: NA
cdr3_aa: CASSPQGFGANVLTF; v_call: TRBV18; d_call: NA
cdr3_aa: CASSQEVSGNEQFF; v_call: TRBV3-1/TRBV3-2; d_call: NA
cdr3_aa: CASSLERLIYEQYF; v_call: TRBV11-1; d_call: NA
cdr3_aa: CASSYLADSYEQYF; v_call: TRBV6-6; d_call: NA
cdr3_aa: CASSLLSGDRGFGHEQYF; v_call: TRBV11-2; d_call: NA
cdr3_aa: CASSLLASGANVLTF; v_call: TRBV28; d_call: TRBD2
cdr3_aa: CASSLGLAHTGELFF; v_call: TRBV5-1; d_call: TRBD2
cdr3_aa: CASSLDRFTDTQYF; v_call: TRBV5-8; d_call: NA
cdr3_aa: CASSETGTYEQYF; v_call: TRBV18; d_call: NA
cdr3_aa: CAWSVQVYGANVLTF; v_call: TRBV30; d_call: NA
cdr3_aa: CATSRDLAGGTDTQYF; v_call: TRBV15; d_call: TRBD2
cdr3_aa: CATSRDIGGADQPQHF; v_call: TRBV15; d_call: TRBD1
cdr3_aa: CASSERGLGDRPSYEQYF; v_call: TRBV6-1; d_call: TRBD1
cdr3_aa: CASRSTSGGSGGGELFF; v_call: TRBV25-1; d_call: TRBD1
cdr3_aa: CASSLNPSYEQYF; v_call: TRBV13; d_call: NA
cdr3_aa: CASSVGTSGTYEQYF; v_call: TRBV9; d_call: TRBD2
cdr3_aa: CASRQRSVNTEAFF; v_call: TRBV2; d_call: NA
cdr3_aa: CASSWGTGYEQYF; v_call: TRBV11-2; d_call: TRBD1
cdr3_aa: CASSEHDARSTEAFF; v_call: TRBV2; d_call: NA
cdr3_aa: CASSVGLAEQETQYF; v_call: TRBV9; d_call: TRBD2
cdr3_aa: CASSFPSSTDTQYF; v_call: TRBV5-4; d_call: NA
cdr3_aa: CASTGTGGNQPQHF; v_call: TRBV2; d_call: TRBD1
cdr3_aa: CASSLAPSGGSYNEQFF; v_call: TRBV7-3; d_call: TRBD2
cdr3_aa: CATLQASGNTGELFF; v_call: TRBV28; d_call: TRBD2
cdr3_aa: CASSRGVAKNIQYF; v_call: TRBV6-5; d_call: TRBD2
cdr3_aa: CASSSSPMNTEAFF; v_call: TRBV21-1; d_call: NA
cdr3_aa: CATSRNLAGGSNEQFF; v_call: TRBV15; d_call: TRBD2
cdr3_aa: CASSEPSRDGYGYTF; v_call: TRBV10-1; d_call: NA
cdr3_aa: CASGLGTGSDEQYF; v_call: TRBV6-5; d_call: TRBD1
cdr3_aa: CASSLGLASSYNEQFF; v_call: TRBV4-1; d_call: TRBD2
cdr3_aa: CASSPGRAREQYF; v_call: TRBV14; d_call: TRBD2
cdr3_aa: CASSPQEQYF; v_call: TRBV3-1/TRBV3-2; d_call: NA
cdr3_aa: CASSYSPGLAGANNEQFF; v_call: TRBV7-2; d_call: TRBD2